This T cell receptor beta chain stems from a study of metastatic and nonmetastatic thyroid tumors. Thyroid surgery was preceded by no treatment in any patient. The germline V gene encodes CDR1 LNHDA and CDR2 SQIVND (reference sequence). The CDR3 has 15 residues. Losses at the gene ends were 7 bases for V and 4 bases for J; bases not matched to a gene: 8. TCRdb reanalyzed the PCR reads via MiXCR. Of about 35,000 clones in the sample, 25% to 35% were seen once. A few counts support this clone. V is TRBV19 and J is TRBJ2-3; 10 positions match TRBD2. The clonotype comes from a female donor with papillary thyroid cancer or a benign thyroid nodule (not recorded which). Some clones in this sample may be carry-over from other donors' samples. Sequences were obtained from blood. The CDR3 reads CASIETSGVADTQYF. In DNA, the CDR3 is TGTGCCAGTATTGAAACTAGCGGGGTGGCAGATACGCAGTATTTT.